This TCR beta chain was found in a study of T cell repertoires in cytomegalovirus infection. A single record per CDR3 protein comes from TCRdb applying MiXCR to the reads. The table records roughly 200,000 distinct CDR3 sequences, more than 9% of them present only once. This clonotype has ten or more counts. Germline lookup yields CDR1 SQVTM and CDR2 ANQGSEA. The length of the CDR3 is 15 residues. With 5 bases removed from V and 3 bases from J, the gap between germline ends came to 20 bases. The rearrangement links TRBV29-1 to TRBJ2-7; a weak D match, TRBD2 (7 bases). Sequencing was done on a sample of PBMCs. This sequence was found in a human donor in good health (CMV status not recorded). Some clones in this sample may be carry-over from other donors' samples. The CDR3 loop is CSVSRQSRGLYEQYF. CDR3 nucleotide sequence: TGCAGCGTTTCGAGACAGTCGCGGGGGCTCTACGAGCAGTACTTC.